The clone carrying this T cell receptor beta chain was found a few times. The antigen remains undetermined. Profiled with immunoSEQ multiplex PCR; TCRdb holds only in-frame clones, not every one. The table records roughly 100,000 clones, 85% of them present only once. This record comes from a study of cytomegalovirus exposure and HLA in healthy donors. The study's findings and limits: Among the CMV-associated chains, a few were confirmed in vitro as specific for CMV antigens.

The germline CDR1 and CDR2 sequences are LGHNA and YNFKEQ. The V gene end was trimmed by 0 bases and the J gene end by 12 bases; junction bases not matched to a gene: 17. This CDR3 is built from 17 residues. The clonotype originates from a man between 18 and 29 years old in good health and CMV-seropositive. The material sequenced was PBMCs. The V and J genes are TRBV4-2 and TRBJ2-1, with 7 positions matching TRBD1. CDR3 nucleotides: TGTGCCAGCAGCCAAGATCCCGTCGCCGTAAACAGGGGTGGGCAGTTCTTC. Translated: CASSQDPVAVNRGGQFF.